A selection of T cell receptor beta chains follows, all from one sample in a study of blood T cells in healthy people across ages. TCRdb re-derived calls from the 5' RACE reads in MiXCR, one entry per CDR3 protein. The table records approximately 800,000 distinct CDR3 sequences, 55% to 75% of them present only once. Input material: blood. Receptors were obtained from a man younger than 40 in good health. Both conserved end residues are part of each CDR3. D genes are given only for firm matches. Some rows mark clone size as missing; the rest say once, few, many or name a class of expanded clone.

len,d_gene,v_gene,j_gene,abundance,CDR3aa,CDR3nt
15,NA,TRBV19,TRBJ2-3,few,CASSIAGGRTDTQYF,TGTGCCAGTAGTATTGCCGGGGGTCGGACAGATACGCAGTATTTT
15,TRBD1,TRBV27,TRBJ1-2,few,CASSSGTGGHYGYTF,TGTGCCAGCAGTTCCGGGACAGGCGGCCACTATGGCTACACCTTC
14,NA,TRBV27,TRBJ2-1,NA,CASSQIGTYNEQFF,TGTGCCAGCAGTCAAATAGGGACCTACAATGAGCAGTTCTTC
14,NA,TRBV14,TRBJ2-7,NA,CASSQERGINEQYF,TGTGCCAGCAGCCAAGAGCGTGGGATTAATGAGCAGTACTTC
16,TRBD1,TRBV10-3,TRBJ2-1,few,CAISVLGQGLYNEQFF,TGTGCCATCAGTGTCTTGGGACAGGGTTTGTACAATGAGCAGTTCTTC
13,NA,TRBV5-1,TRBJ2-5,few,CASSLNVGETQYF,TGCGCCAGCAGCTTGAATGTAGGAGAGACCCAGTACTTC
14,TRBD2,TRBV7-2,TRBJ2-1,once,CASSPWTSPTEQFF,TGTGCCAGCAGCCCATGGACTAGTCCAACCGAGCAGTTCTTC
15,TRBD2,TRBV12-3/TRBV12-4,TRBJ2-2,NA,CASIETTSFTGELFF,TGTGCCAGCATCGAAACGACTAGCTTTACCGGGGAGCTGTTTTTT
16,NA,TRBV4-1,TRBJ2-2,NA,CASSQGRGPFTGELFF,TGCGCCAGCAGCCAAGGAAGGGGCCCCTTTACCGGGGAGCTGTTTTTT
13,TRBD2,TRBV29-1,TRBJ2-4,few,CSVLSGTYGEQYF,TGCAGCGTACTCAGCGGGACTTATGGGGAGCAGTACTTC
13,NA,TRBV12-3/TRBV12-4,TRBJ1-2,few,CASSLKAAYGYTF,TGTGCCAGCAGTTTAAAGGCGGCCTATGGCTACACCTTC
12,NA,TRBV28,TRBJ2-7,many,CASSLSPYEQYF,TGTGCCAGCAGTTTATCCCCCTACGAGCAGTACTTC
13,TRBD1,TRBV27,TRBJ2-5,few,CASGDSVLETQYF,TGTGCCAGCGGGGACAGCGTTCTAGAGACCCAGTACTTC
14,NA,TRBV7-2,TRBJ2-5,NA,CASSLATAQETQYF,TGTGCCAGCAGCTTAGCCACCGCCCAAGAGACCCAGTACTTC
20,NA,TRBV21-1,TRBJ2-6,NA,CASSESARTSKRPGANVLTF,TGTGCCAGCAGCGAATCCGCCAGGACCTCTAAGAGACCTGGGGCCAACGTCCTGACTTTC
13,NA,TRBV10-3,TRBJ2-3,NA,CAISEAHMDTQYF,TGTGCCATCAGTGAGGCCCACATGGATACGCAGTATTTT
13,TRBD1,TRBV13,TRBJ1-2,NA,CASSSDRDYGYTF,TGTGCCAGCAGCTCCGACAGGGACTATGGCTACACCTTC
15,NA,TRBV7-9,TRBJ2-5,NA,CTSSDLSLLKETQYF,TGTACCAGCAGCGACCTCTCACTGCTTAAAGAGACCCAGTACTTC